The 14 T cell receptor beta chains given below trace back to one sample, sequenced in a study of technical replicates of blood from a handful of donors. Repertoires were generated with immunoSEQ multiplex PCR, while TCRdb's copy carries only in-frame clones and drops some. The repertoire holds 80,000 or so clones, with approximately 96% as singletons. Sequencing was carried out using T cells isolated from PBMCs. These receptors all stem from a human donor in good health.

V gene TRBV5-1 combines with J gene TRBJ1-2; TRBD1 matches 8 bases. The CDR3 runs 13 residues. J gave up 3 bases and V 4 bases, and 2 bases lay outside the gene matches. CDR1 is SGHRS and CDR2 is YFSETQ in the germline V gene. The CDR3 loop is CASSPGQDYGYTF. CDR3 sequence (DNA): TGCGCCAGCAGCCCGGGACAGGACTATGGCTACACCTTC.

The genes are TRBV9 and TRBJ2-6; 9 nucleotides align to TRBD1. The V gene end was trimmed by 4 bases and the J gene end by 2 bases; junction bases not matched to a gene: 7. The germline V gene encodes CDR1 SGDLS and CDR2 YYNGEE. The length of the CDR3 is 17 residues. The DNA of the CDR3 is TGTGCCAGCAGCTCCCGGGACAGGGCGCCTGGGGCCAACGTCCTGACTTTC. Amino acid sequence: CASSSRDRAPGANVLTF.

This chain uses TRBV6-6 with TRBJ2-1; 10 nucleotides line up with TRBD2. The CDR3 totals 16 residues. The germline CDR1 and CDR2 sequences are MNHNY and SVGAGI (reference sequence). Losses at the gene ends were 8 bases for V and 4 bases for J; bases not matched to a gene: 11. Here the CDR3 DNA reads TGTGCCAGCCGGGACCTAGCGGGAGTTTCTTACAATGAGCAGTTCTTC. It encodes CASRDLAGVSYNEQFF.

In nucleotides, the CDR3 is TGTGCCACCGGACAGGCTTACAATGAGCAGTTCTTC. Translated, it gives CATGQAYNEQFF. The chain employs TRBV10-3 and TRBJ2-1, with 7 bases identical to TRBD1. CDR1 is ENHRY, CDR2 SYGVKD, per germline. The CDR3 extends over 12 amino acids. After removal of 10 bases from V and 4 bases from J, the junction contained 4 bases not matched to a gene.

The rearrangement uses TRBV15 and TRBJ2-2; TRBD2 agrees at 10 bases. CDR1 is LNHNV, CDR2 YYDKDF, per germline (reference sequence). The CDR3 totals 17 residues. J was trimmed by 1 base and V by 0 bases; bases with no gene match: 2. CDR3 sequence reads: CATSRERTSGNTGELFF. CDR3 coding DNA: TGTGCCACCAGCAGAGAACGGACTAGCGGGAACACCGGGGAGCTGTTTTTT.

The chain recombines TRBV5-1 with TRBJ2-7; TRBD1 matches at 8 bases. Germline lookup yields CDR1 SGHRS and CDR2 YFSETQ. The CDR3 totals 12 residues. Trimming at V came to 0 bases and at J to 10 bases, leaving 3 bases not matched to a gene. CDR3 protein: CASSLGTGNQYF. The CDR3 coding sequence is TGCGCCAGCAGCTTGGGGACAGGGAATCAGTACTTC.

J is TRBJ1-5 and V is TRBV6-1, with 7 positions matching TRBD1. The CDR3 extends over 14 amino acids. V shed 6 bases, J shed 7 bases, and the junction held 9 bases outside the gene matches. CDR1 is MNHNS and CDR2 is SASEGT in the germline V gene. The CDR3 here is CASRIDRAGQPQHF. In nucleotides, the CDR3 is TGTGCCAGCAGGATCGACAGGGCGGGGCAGCCCCAGCATTTT.

This chain links TRBV18 with TRBJ2-7; 9 nucleotides match TRBD1. Germline V lookup: CDR1 KGHSH, CDR2 LQKENI. CDR3 length: 13 amino acids. The J segment lost 7 bases and the V segment lost 4 bases, leaving 5 bases of the junction unmatched. Here the CDR3 reads CASSQDRGGEQYF. The CDR3 DNA is TGTGCCAGCTCACAAGACAGGGGGGGGGAGCAGTACTTC.

This chain links TRBV14 with TRBJ2-6; 11 bases map to TRBD1. V trimming: 1 base; J trimming: 4 bases; junction bases outside the gene matches: 9. Germline V CDR1 and CDR2: SGHDN, FVKESK. The length of the CDR3 is 19 residues. CDR3 residues: CASSQVYGQGALGANVLTF. The CDR3 DNA is TGTGCCAGCAGCCAAGTCTATGGACAGGGGGCGCTCGGGGCCAACGTCCTGACTTTC.

This rearrangement joins TRBV6-1 to TRBJ1-2; perhaps TRBD1 as D (5 bases). Germline V gives CDR1 MNHNS, CDR2 SASEGT. The CDR3 sequence is 14 residues long. V was shortened by 0 bases and J by 4 bases, with 9 bases between the two germline ends. In DNA form, the CDR3 reads TGTGCCAGCAGTGAAGCGACAGTGACCTATGGCTACACCTTC. As protein: CASSEATVTYGYTF.

As concerns this clone: At one boundary the junction diverges from the germline segment, which might be a read error. The J gene is TRBJ1-2, the V gene TRBV7-8; D remains unclear. Germline lookup yields CDR1 SGHVS and CDR2 FQNEAQ. The CDR3 runs to 14 residues. The CDR3 nucleotides are TGTGCCAGCACCTTATCGCAGGAGGGCTATGGCTACACCTTC. Its translation is CASTLSQEGYGYTF. The entire variable domain, with the rest obtained from reference TRBV7-8 and TRBJ1-2, is as follows: GAGVSQSPRYKVAKRGQDVALRCDPISGHVSLFWYQQALGQGPEFLTYFQNEAQLDKSGLPSDRFFAERPEGSVSTLKIQRTQQEDSAVYLCASTLSQEGYGYTFGSGTRLTVV.

V is TRBV28 and J is TRBJ1-5; 8 bases match TRBD1. The V gene's germline CDR1 is MDHEN and CDR2 SYDVKM. This CDR3 has 14 residues. The J segment lost 5 bases and the V segment lost 5 bases, leaving 5 bases of the junction unmatched. The CDR3 spells CASSQGAHYQPQHF. The CDR3 region has the DNA TGTGCCAGCAGTCAGGGGGCCCATTATCAGCCCCAGCATTTT.

The gene calls are TRBV19 and TRBJ1-2; maybe TRBD1 (6 bases). The CDR3 is 16 amino acids. V shed 3 bases and J shed 4 bases, with 18 bases lying between them. The germline gives CDR1 LNHDA, CDR2 SQIVND (reference sequence). The CDR3 loop reads CASSIGRWGHPYGYTF. DNA for the CDR3: TGTGCCAGTAGTATCGGCAGATGGGGACATCCCTATGGCTACACCTTC.

This chain links TRBV9 with TRBJ2-1, with 10 bases lining up with TRBD2. Germline lookup yields CDR1 SGDLS and CDR2 YYNGEE. Losses at the gene ends were 2 bases for V and 0 bases for J; bases not matched to a gene: 2. The CDR3 contains 16 residues. The CDR3 spells CASSVSGGSSYNEQFF. In nucleotides, the CDR3 is TGTGCCAGCAGCGTTAGCGGGGGGAGCTCCTACAATGAGCAGTTCTTC.